Presented here are 23 T cell receptor beta chains from one specimen sequenced in a study of shared T cell receptors in the human thymus. The protocol was immunoSEQ multiplex PCR, while the TCRdb copy is restricted to in-frame clones and leaves out a portion. The table has roughly 550,000 clones, approximately 80% seen once. The sample was also reused in another study, on human thymus T cells.

Sequenced sample: thymocytes. The receptors originated from a boy in the first two years of life with a congenital heart defect.

The J gene is TRBJ2-7, the V gene TRBV5-4, with D unclear. Trimming took 4 bases from V and 2 from J, leaving 16 bases between them. The CDR3 has 15 residues. CDR1 and CDR2 (germline): SGHNT, YYREEE (reference sequence). DNA for the CDR3: TGTGCCAGCAGCGCAGAAACGACTGAGGCCTACGAGCAGTACTTC. As protein: CASSAETTEAYEQYF.

The gene calls are TRBV11-2 and TRBJ1-1, with D unresolved. V was shortened by 4 bases and J by 6 bases, with 12 bases between the two germline ends. This CDR3 spans 13 amino acids. Germline V gene lookup returns CDR1 SGHAT and CDR2 FQNNGV. DNA of the CDR3: TGTGCCAGCAGCTCCCTTCGGGGTGCTGAAGCTTTCTTT. As protein: CASSSLRGAEAFF.

The chain employs TRBV30 and TRBJ1-2; D gene ambiguous. V shed 2 bases and J shed 4 bases, with 17 bases lying between them. The length of the CDR3 is 15 residues. The germline V gene has CDR1 GTSNPN and CDR2 SVGIG (reference sequence). This CDR3 is CAWSFLAGVPYGYTF. The CDR3 DNA reads TGTGCCTGGAGTTTTTTAGCCGGGGTTCCCTATGGCTACACCTTC.

The gene calls are TRBV7-9 and TRBJ1-2; 8 nucleotides line up with TRBD1. V trimming: 5 bases; J trimming: 2 bases; junction bases outside the gene matches: 4. CDR1 is SEHNR, CDR2 FQNEAQ, per germline (reference sequence). This CDR3 spans 14 amino acids. CDR3 residues: CASSNHRGNYGYTF. In DNA form, the CDR3 reads TGTGCCAGCAGCAATCACAGGGGGAACTATGGCTACACCTTC.

The V call is TRBV5-1, the J call TRBJ2-7; 9 nucleotides line up with TRBD1. J was trimmed by 3 bases and V by 4 bases; bases with no gene match: 11. The CDR3 has 16 amino acids. Germline V lookup: CDR1 SGHRS, CDR2 YFSETQ. CDR3 in DNA: TGCGCCAGCAGCCTCAGCCGGGACAGGGCCTTCTACGAGCAGTACTTC. Its protein product is CASSLSRDRAFYEQYF.

This chain uses TRBV30 with TRBJ1-1; unclear D gene. The V end lost 5 bases, the J end lost 5 bases, and 12 bases lay between the germline ends. The CDR3 extends over 12 amino acids. Per the germline V gene, CDR1 is GTSNPN and CDR2 is SVGIG (reference sequence). CDR3 loop: CAWETDSTEAFF. DNA for the CDR3: TGTGCCTGGGAGACGGACTCAACTGAAGCTTTCTTT.

Written as DNA, the CDR3 is TGTGCCAGCAGTTCCCAGGGGCCTAGCAATCAGCCCCAGCATTTT. This codes for CASSSQGPSNQPQHF. V is TRBV6-1 and J is TRBJ1-5; D is perhaps TRBD1 (6 bases). Germline CDR1 MNHNS, CDR2 SASEGT. V lost 5 bases and J 0 bases, leaving 11 bases between the germline ends. There are 15 residues in the CDR3.

The chain joins TRBV7-2 to TRBJ1-3; 8 bases line up with TRBD1. Looked up from germline, CDR1 is SGHTA and CDR2 is FQGNSA. Trimming at V came to 1 base and at J to 10 bases, leaving 12 bases not matched to a gene. The CDR3 runs to 16 residues. This CDR3 is CASSLVTGDTQTTIYF. The CDR3 DNA reads TGTGCCAGCAGCTTAGTGACAGGGGATACCCAAACAACCATATATTTT.

This clone was detected only a few times. This chain links TRBV5-6 with TRBJ2-2, with 10 positions matching TRBD1. Germline values: CDR1 SGHDT, CDR2 YYEEEE. This CDR3 has 15 residues. After removal of 2 bases from V and 7 bases from J, the junction contained 5 bases not matched to a gene. The CDR3 reads CASSFAGQGIGELFF. The CDR3 DNA follows: TGTGCCAGCAGCTTTGCGGGACAGGGGATCGGGGAGCTGTTTTTT. Supplemented by reference TRBV5-6 and TRBJ2-2, the full variable domain reads DAGVTQSPTHLIKTRGQQVTLRCSPKSGHDTVSWYQQALGQGPQFIFQYYEEEERQRGNFPDRFSGHQFPNYSSELNVNALLLGDSALYLCASSFAGQGIGELFFGEGSRLTVL.

The rearrangement joins TRBV14 to TRBJ1-1, with D possibly matching TRBD1 (5 bases). The CDR3 runs to 16 residues. Germline V gene data show CDR1 as SGHDN and CDR2 as FVKESK. With 0 bases removed from V and 5 bases from J, the gap between germline ends came to 16 bases. CDR3 DNA: TGTGCCAGCAGCCAAGAGGGCCGCAGGGAAGAAACTGAAGCTTTCTTT. This sequence encodes CASSQEGRREETEAFF.

This chain connects TRBV28 to TRBJ1-2; D gene ambiguous. The CDR3 is made up of 12 amino acids. Germline CDR1 MDHEN, CDR2 SYDVKM. Between the trimmed V and J ends, which lost 10 bases and 0 bases, there was a span of 9 bases. This chain's CDR3 is CATMTTNYGYTF. Written as DNA, the CDR3 is TGTGCCACCATGACTACTAACTATGGCTACACCTTC.

The J gene is TRBJ1-2, the V gene TRBV10-1, with D perhaps matching TRBD1 (5 bases). The germline CDR1 and CDR2 sequences are WNHNN and SYGVQD (reference sequence). Trimming took off 0 bases at V and 6 bases at J, with 20 bases between the two ends. The CDR3 runs to 17 residues. Here the CDR3 DNA reads TGCGCCAGCAGTGAGTCTAGGACAAGGGAACTTGGGGATGGCTACACCTTC. Its protein product is CASSESRTRELGDGYTF.

The rearrangement uses TRBV19 and TRBJ2-7, with TRBD1 as a possible D gene (6 bases). The V gene lost 5 bases and the J gene lost 0 bases, with 17 bases spanning the gap. This CDR3 comprises 16 residues. Looked up from germline, CDR1 is LNHDA and CDR2 is SQIVND (reference sequence). CDR3 sequence: CASSPFRQVSSYEQYF. DNA for the CDR3: TGTGCCAGTAGTCCCTTTCGACAGGTTAGCTCCTACGAGCAGTACTTC.

The chain joins TRBV9 to TRBJ2-7; 8 bases map to TRBD1. J was trimmed by 2 bases and V by 3 bases; bases with no gene match: 13. Germline values: CDR1 SGDLS, CDR2 YYNGEE. This CDR3 contains 17 residues. CDR3 sequence: CASSGPTGQENPYEQYF. The CDR3 DNA reads TGTGCCAGCAGCGGACCTACGGGACAGGAAAACCCCTACGAGCAGTACTTC. Based on the CDR3 plus reference TRBV9 and TRBJ2-7, the full variable domain is DSGVTQTPKHLITATGQRVTLRCSPRSGDLSVYWYQQSLDQGLQFLIQYYNGEERAKGNILERFSAQQFPDLHSELNLSSLELGDSALYFCASSGPTGQENPYEQYFGPGTRLTVT.

The chain employs TRBV30 and TRBJ2-5; 7 bases map to TRBD1. The tail of the sequence fits TRBJ2-7 better, so the J call may be wrong. The CDR3 has 14 amino acids. Germline CDR1 reads GTSNPN; CDR2 reads SVGIG (reference sequence). As DNA, the CDR3 is TGTGCCTGGAGTGGAAGGACAGGTTTTTACGAGCAGTACTTC. It encodes CAWSGRTGFYEQYF.

The rearrangement joins TRBV9 to TRBJ2-5, with TRBD2 matching over 13 bases. V dropped 3 bases and J dropped 4; count of bases not matched to a gene: 15. The V gene's germline CDR1 is SGDLS and CDR2 YYNGEE. The length of the CDR3 is 19 residues. CDR3 bases: TGTGCCAGCAGCGCGGCGGGGACTAGCGGGACCCCCGAAGTAGAGACCCAGTACTTC. This translates into CASSAAGTSGTPEVETQYF. The whole variable domain, filled in from reference TRBV9 and TRBJ2-5, reads DSGVTQTPKHLITATGQRVTLRCSPRSGDLSVYWYQQSLDQGLQFLIQYYNGEERAKGNILERFSAQQFPDLHSELNLSSLELGDSALYFCASSAAGTSGTPEVETQYFGPGTRLLVL.

The chain's CDR3 is CASSDEGLPAWHEQYF. CDR3 in DNA: TGTGCCAGCAGTGATGAGGGACTCCCGGCTTGGCACGAGCAGTACTTC. The chain recombines TRBV6-1 with TRBJ2-7; TRBD2 might be the D (6 bases). V lost 3 bases and J lost 5, with 20 bases in between. Germline assignment: CDR1 MNHNS and CDR2 SASEGT. CDR3 size: 16 residues.

The genes are TRBV28 and TRBJ2-7; tentative D call: TRBD1 (5 bases). Germline CDR1 MDHEN, CDR2 SYDVKM. The CDR3 length is 11 residues. Trimming took 6 bases from V and 4 from J, leaving 7 bases between them. The CDR3 nucleotides are TGTGCCAGCAGGACAGCGTACGAGCAGTACTTC. Translation: CASRTAYEQYF. Filled out from reference TRBV28 and TRBJ2-7, the complete variable domain reads DVKVTQSSRYLVKRTGEKVFLECVQDMDHENMFWYRQDPGLGLRLIYFSYDVKMKEKGDIPEGYSVSREKKERFSLILESASTNQTSMYLCASRTAYEQYFGPGTRLTVT.

This chain links TRBV5-4 with TRBJ2-1; 9 bases line up with TRBD1. CDR1 is SGHNT and CDR2 is YYREEE in the germline V gene (reference sequence). The J segment lost 5 bases and the V segment lost 5 bases, leaving 8 bases of the junction unmatched. The CDR3 is 15 residues long. The CDR3 DNA sequence: TGTGCCAGCAGTCCCCGGGACAGGGTTAACAATGAGCAGTTCTTC. This gives the protein CASSPRDRVNNEQFF.

This clone appeared a few times. The rearrangement uses TRBV11-2 and TRBJ2-3; 12 bases agree with TRBD2. The CDR3 contains 18 residues. CDR1 is SGHAT and CDR2 is FQNNGV in the germline V gene. Trimming cost V 6 bases and J 1 base; bases outside gene matches: 11. In DNA form, the CDR3 reads TGTGCCAGCAGATCACTCGGGACTAGCGGGTTTGGCACAGATACGCAGTATTTT. Translated, it gives CASRSLGTSGFGTDTQYF.

This clone appeared a single time. The rearrangement joins TRBV30 to TRBJ2-7; a possible D gene is TRBD1 (5 bases). The CDR3 runs 15 residues. The ends were cut back, 0 bases at V and 0 bases at J, with 12 bases in the middle. Germline V gene lookup returns CDR1 GTSNPN and CDR2 SVGIG (reference sequence). In DNA form, the CDR3 reads TGTGCCTGGAGTGTATACGGCGACAGCTCCTACGAGCAGTACTTC. Amino acid sequence: CAWSVYGDSSYEQYF. Variable domain in full (rest from reference TRBV30 and TRBJ2-7): SQTIHQWPATLVQPVGSPLSLECTVEGTSNPNLYWYRQAAGRGLQLLFYSVGIGQISSEVPQNLSASRPQDRQFILSSKKLLLSDSGFYLCAWSVYGDSSYEQYFGPGTRLTVT.

In this sample, this clone turned up a few times. This rearrangement joins TRBV11-3 to TRBJ1-3; D might be TRBD1 (6 bases). This CDR3 spans 19 amino acids. V lost 1 base and J lost 0, with 19 bases in between. From germline, CDR1 is SGHNT and CDR2 YENEEA. CDR3 loop: CASSLVTPQGRSSGNTIYF. DNA for the CDR3: TGTGCCAGCAGCTTAGTAACCCCACAGGGTAGGAGCTCTGGAAACACCATATATTTT.

V is TRBV11-1 and J is TRBJ2-7; D is unclear. The CDR3 is 17 residues long. In germline, CDR1 is SGHAT, CDR2 FQDESV (reference sequence). Trimming removed 0 bases at V and 2 bases at J, with 17 bases between. CDR3 sequence (DNA): TGTGCCAGCAGCTTAGCGCCCGACCGAGCGCTTACCTACGAGCAGTACTTC. Residues: CASSLAPDRALTYEQYF. Filled out from reference TRBV11-1 and TRBJ2-7, the complete variable domain reads EAEVAQSPRYKITEKSQAVAFWCDPISGHATLYWYRQILGQGPELLVQFQDESVVDDSQLPKDRFSAERLKGVDSTLKIQPAELGDSAMYLCASSLAPDRALTYEQYFGPGTRLTVT.